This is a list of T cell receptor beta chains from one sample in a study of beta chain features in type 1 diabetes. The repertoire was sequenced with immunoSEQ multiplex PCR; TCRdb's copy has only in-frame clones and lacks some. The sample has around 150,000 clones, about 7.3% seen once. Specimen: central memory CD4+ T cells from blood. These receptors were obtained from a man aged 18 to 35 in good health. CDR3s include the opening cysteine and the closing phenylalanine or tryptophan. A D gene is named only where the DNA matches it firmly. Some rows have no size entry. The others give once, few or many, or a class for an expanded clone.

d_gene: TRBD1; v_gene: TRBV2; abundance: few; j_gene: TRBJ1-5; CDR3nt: TGTGCCAGAGGGGGCCAGGGGAGGAATCAGCCCCAGCATTTT; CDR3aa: CARGGQGRNQPQHF
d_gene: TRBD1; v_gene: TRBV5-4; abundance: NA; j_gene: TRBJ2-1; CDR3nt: TGTGCCAGCAGCACCCGACAGGGGGGGTTTAACAATGAGCAGTTCTTC; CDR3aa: CASSTRQGGFNNEQFF
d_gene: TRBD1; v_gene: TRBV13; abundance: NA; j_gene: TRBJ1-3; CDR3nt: TGTGCCAGCAGCCCAAGGACAGGGAGGAACACCATATATTTT; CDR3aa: CASSPRTGRNTIYF
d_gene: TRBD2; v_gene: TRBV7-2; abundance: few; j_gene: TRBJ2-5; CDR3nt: TGTGCCAGCGCGCTAGCGGGGATAGAGACCCAGTACTTC; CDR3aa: CASALAGIETQYF
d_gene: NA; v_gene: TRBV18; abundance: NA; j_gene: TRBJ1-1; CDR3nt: TGTGCCAGCTCAAACACAGGAGAAGCTTTCTTT; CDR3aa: CASSNTGEAFF
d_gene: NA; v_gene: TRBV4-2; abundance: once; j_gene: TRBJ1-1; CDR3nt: TGTGCCAGCAGCCAAGAACAGAACATGAACACTGAAGCTTTCTTT; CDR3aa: CASSQEQNMNTEAFF
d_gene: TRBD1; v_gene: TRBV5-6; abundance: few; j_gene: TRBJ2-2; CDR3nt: TGTGCCAGCATACAGGGGGCTAGGGACACCGGGGAGCTGTTTTTT; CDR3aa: CASIQGARDTGELFF
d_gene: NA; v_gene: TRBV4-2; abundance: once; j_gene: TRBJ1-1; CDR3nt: TGTGCCAGCAGCCAAGATACCGGGAATGTGGTGATTGCCGGACTTAACACTGAAGCTTTCTTT; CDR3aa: CASSQDTGNVVIAGLNTEAFF
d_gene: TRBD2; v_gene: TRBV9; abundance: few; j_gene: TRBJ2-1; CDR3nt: TGTGCCAGCAGCAAAATAGCGGGGAGCTCCTACAATGAGCAGTTCTTC; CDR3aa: CASSKIAGSSYNEQFF
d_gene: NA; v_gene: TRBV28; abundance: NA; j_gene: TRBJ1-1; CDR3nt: TGTGCCAGCAGGTCTGTGGGTGGAGAGACTGAAGCTTTCTTT; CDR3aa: CASRSVGGETEAFF
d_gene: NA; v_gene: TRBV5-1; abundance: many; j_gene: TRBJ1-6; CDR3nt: TGCGCCAGCAGCTTCGAGGGTGTCGATTCACCCCTCCACTTT; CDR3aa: CASSFEGVDSPLHF
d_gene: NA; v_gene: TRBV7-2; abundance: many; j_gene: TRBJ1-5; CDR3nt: TGTGCCAGCAGCCCGAGCAGGGGTAATGATCAGCCCCAGCATTTT; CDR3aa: CASSPSRGNDQPQHF
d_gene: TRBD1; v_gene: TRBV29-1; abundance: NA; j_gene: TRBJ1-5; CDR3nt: TGCAGCGTTGCGACAGGGGAGGCACATCAGCCCCAGCATTTT; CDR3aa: CSVATGEAHQPQHF
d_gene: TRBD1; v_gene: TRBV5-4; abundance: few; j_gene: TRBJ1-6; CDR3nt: TGTGCCAGCAGCCCGGACAGGGGCAATTCACCCCTCCACTTT; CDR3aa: CASSPDRGNSPLHF
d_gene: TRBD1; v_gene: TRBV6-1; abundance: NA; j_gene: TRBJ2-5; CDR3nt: TGTGCCAGCAGAACCAACCGGGACAGACAAGAGACCCAGTACTTC; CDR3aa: CASRTNRDRQETQYF
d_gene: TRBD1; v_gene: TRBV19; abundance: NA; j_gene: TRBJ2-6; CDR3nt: TGTGCCAGTAGTCCCCTAGGACAGGGGGGCTCTGGGGCCAACGTCCTGACTTTC; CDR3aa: CASSPLGQGGSGANVLTF
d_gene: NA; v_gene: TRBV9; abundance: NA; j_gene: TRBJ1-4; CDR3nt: TGTGCCAGCAGCGTAGGTGAGGATCCTTGGGAAAAACTGTTTTTT; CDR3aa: CASSVGEDPWEKLFF
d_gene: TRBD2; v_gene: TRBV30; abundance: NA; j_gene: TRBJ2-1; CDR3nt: TGTGCCGGTAGCGGGAGTGTAAATGAGCAGTTCTTC; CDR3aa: CAGSGSVNEQFF
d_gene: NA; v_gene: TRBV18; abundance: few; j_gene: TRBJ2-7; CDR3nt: TGTGCCAGCTCACCAAGAGGGGACTCTGCCTACGAGCAGTACTTC; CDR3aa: CASSPRGDSAYEQYF
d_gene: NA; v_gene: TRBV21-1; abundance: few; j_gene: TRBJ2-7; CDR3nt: TGTGCCAGCAGCAAAGAAGCCTGGACAGGGAGGGACCACTACGAGCAGTACTTC; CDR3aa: CASSKEAWTGRDHYEQYF
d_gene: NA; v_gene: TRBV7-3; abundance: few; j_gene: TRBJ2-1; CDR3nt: TGTGCCAGCAGCTTAAGCGGTAGCTACAATGAGCAGTTCTTC; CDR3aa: CASSLSGSYNEQFF
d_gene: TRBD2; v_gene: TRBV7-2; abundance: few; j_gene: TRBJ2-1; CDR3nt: TGTGCCAGCAGCCCGGGACTAGCGGGGGGCCGCCAAGGGGAGCAGTTCTTC; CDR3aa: CASSPGLAGGRQGEQFF
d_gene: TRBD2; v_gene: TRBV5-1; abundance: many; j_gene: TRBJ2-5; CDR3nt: TGCGCCAGCAGCGATTCTAGCGGGCAAGAGACCCAGTACTTC; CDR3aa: CASSDSSGQETQYF
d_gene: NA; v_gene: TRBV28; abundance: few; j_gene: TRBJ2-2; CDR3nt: TGTGCCAGCAGCCTCGGACAGCTGGTGGAGCTGTTTTTT; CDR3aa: CASSLGQLVELFF
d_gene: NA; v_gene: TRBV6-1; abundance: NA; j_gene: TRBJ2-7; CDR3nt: TGTGCCAGCCGGACTGGGACCTACGAGCAGTACTTC; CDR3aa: CASRTGTYEQYF
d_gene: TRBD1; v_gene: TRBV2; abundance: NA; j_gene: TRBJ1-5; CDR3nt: TGTGCCAGCAGTCGGGACAGGGATCAGCCCCAGCATTTT; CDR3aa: CASSRDRDQPQHF
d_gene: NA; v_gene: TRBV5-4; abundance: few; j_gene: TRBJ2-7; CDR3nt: TGTGCCAGCAGCACTGATAGCTCCTACGAGCAGTACTTC; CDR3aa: CASSTDSSYEQYF
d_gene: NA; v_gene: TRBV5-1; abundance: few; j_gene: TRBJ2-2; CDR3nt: TGCGCCAGCTATCCGGGACAAGCGAACACCGGGGAGCTGTTTTTT; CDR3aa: CASYPGQANTGELFF
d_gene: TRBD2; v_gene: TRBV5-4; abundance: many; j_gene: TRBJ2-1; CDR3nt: TGTGCCAGCAGCTTCTCGACCTTAGCGGGGGGGAACAATGAGCAGTTCTTC; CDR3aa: CASSFSTLAGGNNEQFF
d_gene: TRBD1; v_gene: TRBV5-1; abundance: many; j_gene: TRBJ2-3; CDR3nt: TGCGCCAGCAGGCCTGGTTCGGGACAGGGAACGGATACGCAGTATTTT; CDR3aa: CASRPGSGQGTDTQYF
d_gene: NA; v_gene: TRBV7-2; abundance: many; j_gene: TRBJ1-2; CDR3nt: TGTGCCAGCAGCACCCCCCCGGGAGGCTACACCTTC; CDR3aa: CASSTPPGGYTF
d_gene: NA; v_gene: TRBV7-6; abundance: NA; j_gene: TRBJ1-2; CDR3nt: TGTGCCAGCAGCCTCTCCGGGAATGGCTACACCTTC; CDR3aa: CASSLSGNGYTF
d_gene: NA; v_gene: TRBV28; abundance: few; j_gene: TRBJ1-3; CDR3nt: TGTGCCAGCAGTTTACTTGGACAGAAGCCCTCTGGAAACACCATATATTTT; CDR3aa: CASSLLGQKPSGNTIYF
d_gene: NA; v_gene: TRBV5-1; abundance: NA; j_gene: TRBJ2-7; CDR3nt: TGCGCCAGCAGCTTACAGGGTAGCTCCTACGAGCAGTACTTC; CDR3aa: CASSLQGSSYEQYF
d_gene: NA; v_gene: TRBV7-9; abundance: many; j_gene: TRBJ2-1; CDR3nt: TGTGCCAGCTCTCGGGACAATGAGCAGTTCTTC; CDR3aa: CASSRDNEQFF
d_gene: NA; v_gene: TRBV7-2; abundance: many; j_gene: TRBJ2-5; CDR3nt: TGTGCCAGCAGCTTAAGGAGCGGGCCGGGGACCCAGTACTTC; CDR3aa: CASSLRSGPGTQYF
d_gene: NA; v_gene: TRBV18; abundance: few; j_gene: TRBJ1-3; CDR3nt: TGTGCCAGCTCCCCCAGGGGCGCTAAATCTGGAAACACCATATATTTT; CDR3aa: CASSPRGAKSGNTIYF
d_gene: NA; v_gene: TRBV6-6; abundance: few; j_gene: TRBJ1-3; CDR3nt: TGTGCCAGCAGTTTGGGGGGCTCTGGAAACACCATATATTTT; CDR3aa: CASSLGGSGNTIYF
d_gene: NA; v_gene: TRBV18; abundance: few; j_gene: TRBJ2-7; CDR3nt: TGTGCCAGCTCACCGACAGGGAGGTCCTACGAGCAGTACTTC; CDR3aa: CASSPTGRSYEQYF
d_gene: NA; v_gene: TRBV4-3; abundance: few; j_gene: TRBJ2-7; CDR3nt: TGCGCCAGCAGCCAAGACGGTAGCGGAACCTACGAGCAGTACTTC; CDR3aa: CASSQDGSGTYEQYF
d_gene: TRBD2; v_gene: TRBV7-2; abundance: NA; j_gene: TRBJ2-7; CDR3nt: TGTGCCAGCAGCTTAGAGGTAGCGGGCCCCTCCTACGAGCAGTACTTC; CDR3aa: CASSLEVAGPSYEQYF
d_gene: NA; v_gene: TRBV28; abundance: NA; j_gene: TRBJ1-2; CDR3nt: TGTGCCAGCAGTTTGGCGGCCGACCTCTATGGCTACACCTTC; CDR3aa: CASSLAADLYGYTF
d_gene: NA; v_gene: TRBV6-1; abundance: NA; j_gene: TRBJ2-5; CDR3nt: TGTGCCAGCAGCACAGAAAGGCGCTCGGAGACCCAGTACTTC; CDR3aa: CASSTERRSETQYF
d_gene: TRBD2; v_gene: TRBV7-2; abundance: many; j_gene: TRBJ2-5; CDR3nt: TGTGCCAGCAGCCCGCCGGGTAGCGGGGAGACCCAGTACTTC; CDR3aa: CASSPPGSGETQYF
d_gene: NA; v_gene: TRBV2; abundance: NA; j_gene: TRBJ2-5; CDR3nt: TGTGCCAGCAGTGAAGACAGCTACCAAGAGACCCAGTACTTC; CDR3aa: CASSEDSYQETQYF
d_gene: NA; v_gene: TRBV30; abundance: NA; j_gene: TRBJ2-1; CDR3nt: TGTGCCTGGAGTGCATCGGTGGTTGAGCAGTTCTTC; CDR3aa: CAWSASVVEQFF
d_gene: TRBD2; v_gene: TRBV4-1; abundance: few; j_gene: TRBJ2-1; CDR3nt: TGCGCCAGCAGCCAAGGTACTAGCGGGCTGAATGAGCAGTTCTTC; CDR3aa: CASSQGTSGLNEQFF
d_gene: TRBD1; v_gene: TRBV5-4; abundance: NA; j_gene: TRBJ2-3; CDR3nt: TGTGCCAGCAGCTTTACACAGGGGGCTGCAGATACGCAGTATTTT; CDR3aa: CASSFTQGAADTQYF
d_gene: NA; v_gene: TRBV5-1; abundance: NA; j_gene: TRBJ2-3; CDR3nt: TGCGCCAGCAGCCCAGGGGCCAGCACAGATACGCAGTATTTT; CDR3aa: CASSPGASTDTQYF
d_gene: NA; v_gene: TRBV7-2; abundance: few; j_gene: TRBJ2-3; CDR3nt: TGTGCCAGCAGCTCCCCTGGTGCGTATACGCAGTATTTT; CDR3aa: CASSSPGAYTQYF
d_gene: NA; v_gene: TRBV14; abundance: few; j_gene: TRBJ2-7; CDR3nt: TGTGCCAGCAGCCAAGTTCAGGGTTCCGAGCAGTACTTC; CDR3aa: CASSQVQGSEQYF